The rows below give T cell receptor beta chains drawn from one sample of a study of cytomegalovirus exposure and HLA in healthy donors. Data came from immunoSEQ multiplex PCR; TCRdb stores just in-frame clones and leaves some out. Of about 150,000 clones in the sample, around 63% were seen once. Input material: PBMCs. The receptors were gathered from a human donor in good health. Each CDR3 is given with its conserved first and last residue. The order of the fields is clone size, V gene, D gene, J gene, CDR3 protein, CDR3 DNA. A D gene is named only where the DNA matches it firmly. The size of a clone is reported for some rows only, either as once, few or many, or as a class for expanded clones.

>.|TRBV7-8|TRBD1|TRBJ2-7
CASSTGVSYEQYF
TGTGCCAGCAGCACAGGGGTTTCCTACGAGCAGTACTTC
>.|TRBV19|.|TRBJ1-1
CATKEGWSTEAFF
TGTGCCACCAAGGAGGGGTGGAGCACTGAAGCTTTCTTT
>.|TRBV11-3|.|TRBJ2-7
CASRYRESYEQYF
TGTGCCAGCCGGTACAGGGAGTCCTACGAGCAGTACTTC
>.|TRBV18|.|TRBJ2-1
CASSPGAPYNEQFF
TGTGCCAGCTCACCAGGGGCGCCTTACAATGAGCAGTTCTTC
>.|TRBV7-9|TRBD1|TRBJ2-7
CASRAGQGAYEQYF
TGTGCCAGCAGGGCCGGACAGGGGGCTTACGAGCAGTACTTC
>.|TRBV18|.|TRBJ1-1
CASSPPNAGTEAFF
TGTGCCAGCTCACCACCGAATGCAGGTACTGAAGCTTTCTTT
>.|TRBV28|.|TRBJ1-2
CASTEAGDGYTF
TGTGCCAGCACCGAAGCGGGAGATGGCTACACCTTC
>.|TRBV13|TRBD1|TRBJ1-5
CASSLQGSNQPQHF
TGTGCCAGCAGCCTACAGGGGAGCAATCAGCCCCAGCATTTT
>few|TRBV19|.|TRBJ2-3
CASSIQDSYTDTQYF
TGTGCCAGTAGTATACAGGACTCGTACACAGATACGCAGTATTTT
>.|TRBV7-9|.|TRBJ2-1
CASSSQVGFRDEQFF
TGTGCCAGCAGCTCGCAGGTTGGGTTTAGAGATGAGCAGTTCTTC
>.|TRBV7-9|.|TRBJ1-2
CASSLAFGHREANYGYTF
TGTGCCAGCAGCTTAGCGTTCGGACACCGAGAAGCTAACTATGGCTACACCTTC
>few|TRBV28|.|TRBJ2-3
CASSPHPDTQYF
TGTGCCAGCAGTCCCCATCCAGATACGCAGTATTTT
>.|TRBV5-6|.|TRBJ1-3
CASSFQVAGNTIYF
TGTGCCAGCAGCTTTCAGGTAGCTGGAAACACCATATATTTT
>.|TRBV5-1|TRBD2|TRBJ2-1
CASSRMTSGRADEQFF
TGCGCCAGCAGCCGAATGACTAGCGGGAGGGCCGATGAGCAGTTCTTC
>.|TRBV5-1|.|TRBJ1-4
CASSLSLRSEKLFF
TGCGCCAGCAGCTTGTCCTTGAGGAGTGAAAAACTGTTTTTT
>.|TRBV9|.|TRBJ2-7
CASSVVRESGEQYF
TGTGCCAGCAGCGTAGTTCGGGAGAGCGGCGAGCAGTACTTC
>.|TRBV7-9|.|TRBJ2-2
CASSTNTGELFF
TGTGCCAGCAGCACAAACACCGGGGAGCTGTTTTTT
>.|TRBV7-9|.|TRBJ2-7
CASSSLYEQYF
TGTGCCAGCAGCTCCCTCTACGAGCAGTACTTC
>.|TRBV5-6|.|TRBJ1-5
CASSLGTGDQPQHF
TGTGCCAGCAGCTTGGGTACAGGTGATCAGCCCCAGCATTTT
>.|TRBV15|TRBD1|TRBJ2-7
CATSRDLDRGYEQYF
TGTGCCACCAGCAGAGATTTGGACAGGGGCTACGAGCAGTACTTC
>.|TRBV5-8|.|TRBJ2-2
CASRRKTGNTGELFF
TGTGCCAGCAGACGAAAGACGGGTAACACCGGGGAGCTGTTTTTT
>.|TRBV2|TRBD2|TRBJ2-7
CASKTLAGSYEQYF
TGTGCCAGCAAGACCCTAGCGGGCTCCTACGAGCAGTACTTC
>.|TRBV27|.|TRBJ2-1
CASSLRARGEGGDNEQFF
TGTGCCAGCAGTTTGAGGGCCAGGGGAGAGGGTGGGGACAATGAGCAGTTCTTC
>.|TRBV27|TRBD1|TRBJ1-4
CASSLEGQPNEKLFF
TGTGCCAGCAGTTTAGAGGGACAGCCTAATGAAAAACTGTTTTTT
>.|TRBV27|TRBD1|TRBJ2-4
CASSASTGTGSFYLAKNIQYF
TGTGCCAGCAGTGCATCAACCGGGACAGGGTCATTCTATTTAGCCAAAAACATTCAGTACTTC
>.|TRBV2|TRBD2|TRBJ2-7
CASRAGLAGVREQYF
TGTGCCAGCAGGGCCGGACTAGCGGGAGTCCGGGAGCAGTACTTC
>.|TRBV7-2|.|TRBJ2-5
CASRFTSTETQYF
TGTGCCAGCAGGTTTACTAGCACGGAGACCCAGTACTTC
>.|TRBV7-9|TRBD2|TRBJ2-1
CASSPRTREEFF
TGTGCCAGCAGCCCTCGGACTAGAGAGGAGTTCTTC
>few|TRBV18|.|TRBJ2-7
CASSPRPFEQYF
TGTGCCAGCTCACCACGGCCCTTCGAGCAGTACTTC
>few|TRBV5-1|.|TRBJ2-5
CASSVEGAETQYF
TGCGCCAGCAGCGTCGAAGGGGCGGAGACCCAGTACTTC
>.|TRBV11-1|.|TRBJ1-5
CASSVRGSGQPQHF
TGTGCCAGCAGCGTCAGGGGATCGGGTCAGCCCCAGCATTTT
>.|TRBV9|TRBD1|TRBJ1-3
CASSVATGGGENTIYF
TGTGCCAGCAGCGTAGCTACGGGAGGGGGCGAAAACACCATATATTTT
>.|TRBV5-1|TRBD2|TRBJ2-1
CASSFNAGGPVEQFF
TGCGCCAGCAGCTTTAACGCGGGAGGGCCGGTTGAGCAGTTCTTC
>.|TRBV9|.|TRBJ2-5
CASSVATAGRETQYF
TGTGCCAGCAGCGTAGCAACCGCAGGGCGAGAGACCCAGTACTTC
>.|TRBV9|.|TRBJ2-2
CASSPQGPTGELFF
TGTGCCAGCAGCCCCCAGGGTCCCACCGGGGAGCTGTTTTTT
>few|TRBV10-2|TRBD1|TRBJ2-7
CASRTGQGPYEQYF
TGCGCCAGCAGAACGGGACAGGGTCCCTACGAGCAGTACTTC
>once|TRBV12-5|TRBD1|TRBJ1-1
CASGFTGGIMNTEAFF
TGTGCTAGTGGTTTTACAGGGGGTATAATGAACACTGAAGCTTTCTTT
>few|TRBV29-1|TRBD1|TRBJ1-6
CSIGGDRDNSPLHF
TGCAGCATCGGAGGGGACAGGGATAATTCACCCCTCCACTTT
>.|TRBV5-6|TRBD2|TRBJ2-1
CASSLEAGGNEQFF
TGTGCCAGCAGCTTGGAAGCGGGAGGCAATGAGCAGTTCTTC
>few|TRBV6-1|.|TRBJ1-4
CASSEWGGATNEKLFF
TGTGCCAGCAGTGAATGGGGGGGGGCAACTAATGAAAAACTGTTTTTT
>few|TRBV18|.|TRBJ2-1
CASSPQGVGEQFF
TGTGCCAGCTCACCACAGGGGGTGGGTGAGCAGTTCTTC
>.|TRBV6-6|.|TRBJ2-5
CASSYSYRQETQYF
TGTGCCAGCAGTTACTCATATCGGCAAGAGACCCAGTACTTC
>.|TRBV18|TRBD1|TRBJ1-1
CASSPGTGGNTEAFF
TGTGCCAGCTCACCCGGGACAGGTGGGAACACTGAAGCTTTCTTT
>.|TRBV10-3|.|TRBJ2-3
CAISETADTQYF
TGTGCCATCAGTGAGACTGCAGATACGCAGTATTTT
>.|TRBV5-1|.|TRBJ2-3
CASSLSRVGDTQYF
TGCGCCAGCAGCTTGAGCAGGGTGGGAGATACGCAGTATTTT
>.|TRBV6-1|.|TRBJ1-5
CASSASHRSNQPQHF
TGTGCCAGCAGTGCCTCACATCGTAGCAATCAGCCCCAGCATTTT
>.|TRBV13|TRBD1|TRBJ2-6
CASSQTLGTGFSGANVLTF
TGTGCCAGCAGCCAGACCCTCGGGACAGGGTTCTCTGGGGCCAACGTCCTGACTTTC